The 25 T cell receptor beta chains listed next were all sequenced from one sample in a study of blood T cells in healthy people across ages. PCR was performed a second time for 7 to 11 cycles using a sample-barcoded 5' primer and a J-beta primer mix. A single record per CDR3 protein comes from TCRdb applying MiXCR to the 5' RACE reads. The data show 1.5 million to 1.9 million distinct CDR3 sequences, about 42% seen once. Sequencing used blood. The receptors here all came from a woman between 18 and 29 years old in good health.

This clonotype came up a few times. The rearrangement joins TRBV20-1 to TRBJ1-2; D ambiguous. The germline V gene encodes CDR1 DFQATT and CDR2 SNEGSKA (reference sequence). V shed 6 bases and J shed 4 bases, with 15 bases lying between them. The CDR3 contains 13 residues. The CDR3: CSAKPSEVYGYTF. The CDR3 DNA is TGCAGTGCCAAACCCTCGGAAGTCTATGGCTACACCTTC.

This clonotype was recorded once. The CDR3 protein is CAWRGWLVTDTQYF. DNA for the CDR3: TGTGCCTGGAGGGGGTGGCTTGTCACAGATACGCAGTATTTT. The chain links TRBV30 to TRBJ2-3; no clear D gene. The CDR3 sequence is 14 residues long. Looked up from germline, CDR1 is GTSNPN and CDR2 is SVGIG (reference sequence). V shed 3 bases and J shed 2 bases, with 12 bases lying between them.

This clonotype was counted ten times or more. V and J are TRBV4-1 and TRBJ1-4; no clear D. Germline CDR1 and CDR2: MGHRA and YSYEKL. The CDR3 runs to 13 residues. Deletions cut 1 base from V and 8 bases from J, with 8 bases between. CDR3 DNA sequence: TGCGCCAGCAGCCAAGCCCCTCCGGAAAAACTGTTTTTT. The encoded protein is CASSQAPPEKLFF.

The chain combines TRBV29-1 with TRBJ2-7; the D gene is possibly TRBD2 (6 bases). The CDR3 is made up of 15 amino acids. V was shortened by 2 bases and J by 6 bases, with 20 bases between the two germline ends. Germline CDR1 reads SQVTM; CDR2 reads ANQGSEA. The CDR3 DNA is TGCAGCGTTGAAAAGCACTCTGGTGGCGGGACCGAGCAGTACTTC. Protein sequence: CSVEKHSGGGTEQYF.

The rearrangement uses TRBV4-1 and TRBJ2-1; D remains ambiguous. Germline V lookup: CDR1 MGHRA, CDR2 YSYEKL. This CDR3 is 14 amino acids long. V lost 0 bases, J lost 3 bases, and 6 bases lay in between. The CDR3 loop is CASSQEKFYNEQFF. CDR3 nucleotide sequence: TGCGCCAGCAGCCAAGAAAAATTCTACAATGAGCAGTTCTTC.

V is TRBV5-1 and J is TRBJ2-1; D ambiguous. The V end lost 0 bases, the J end lost 6 bases, and 10 bases lay between the germline ends. This CDR3 is built from 14 residues. CDR1 and CDR2 from the germline V gene are SGHRS and YFSETQ. CDR3 coding DNA: TGCGCCAGCAGCTTGGGTCCCCTAGGCAATGAGCAGTTCTTC. This gives the protein CASSLGPLGNEQFF.

The J gene is TRBJ1-4, the V gene TRBV14, with D possibly matching TRBD1 (5 bases). Looked up from germline, CDR1 is SGHDN and CDR2 is FVKESK. Trimming left V 0 bases short and J 8 bases short, with 13 bases between. This CDR3 is built from 15 residues. The CDR3 DNA sequence: TGTGCCAGCAGCCAAGAACCGGGGACGGGGGAAAAACTGTTTTTT. It translates to CASSQEPGTGEKLFF.

The V and J genes are TRBV4-1 and TRBJ1-1, with 7 positions matching TRBD1. V shed 1 base and J 5 bases; nucleotides not matched to a gene: 7. Germline V lookup: CDR1 MGHRA, CDR2 YSYEKL. CDR3 length: 15 amino acids. In DNA, the CDR3 is TGCGCCAGCAGCCAAGCTCACAGGGGAAGGACTGAAGCTTTCTTT. Translation: CASSQAHRGRTEAFF.

The chain carries TRBV30 and TRBJ2-1, with 11 bases that match TRBD2. After removal of 3 bases from V and 7 bases from J, the junction contained 5 bases not matched to a gene. Germline CDR1 and CDR2: GTSNPN and SVGIG (reference sequence). CDR3 length: 14 amino acids. The CDR3 loop is CAWRPGLAVNEQFF. In DNA, the CDR3 is TGTGCCTGGAGGCCGGGACTAGCGGTGAATGAGCAGTTCTTC.

This clonotype turned up a few times. This rearrangement joins TRBV24-1 to TRBJ2-4; 8 bases are a match to TRBD1. V gave up 4 bases and J gave up 0 bases; unmatched junction bases: 4. Germline values: CDR1 KGHDR, CDR2 SFDVKD. CDR3 length: 16 residues. The CDR3 sequence: CATSETGVLAKNIQYF. The CDR3 DNA reads as TGTGCCACCAGTGAGACAGGGGTACTAGCCAAAAACATTCAGTACTTC.

The chain joins TRBV4-1 to TRBJ1-1, with TRBD1 matching 7 bases. The CDR3 totals 13 residues. Germline assignment: CDR1 MGHRA and CDR2 YSYEKL. Germline trimming cut 5 bases from V and 6 bases from J; bases unmatched to any gene: 6. The CDR3, as DNA: TGCGCCAGCAGCAGGCAGGGGGTACCTGAAGCTTTCTTT. Protein: CASSRQGVPEAFF.

The CDR3 loop reads CASSARDPLYKLFF. CDR3 in DNA: TGTGCCAGCAGTGCGCGGGACCCCTTATATAAACTGTTTTTT. The chain uses TRBV25-1 and TRBJ1-4; tentative D call: TRBD1 (5 bases). This CDR3 has 14 residues. Germline-derived CDR1 and CDR2 are MGHDK and SYGVNS. Trimming shortened V by 4 bases and J by 11 bases, and 17 bases separated the two germline ends.

The chain couples TRBV29-1 to TRBJ2-7; D assignment may be TRBD1 or TRBD2 (7 bases each). Germline V gives CDR1 SQVTM, CDR2 ANQGSEA. This CDR3 has 14 amino acids. Trimming took 5 bases from V and 1 from J, leaving 15 bases between them. The CDR3, as DNA: TGCAGCGTTTACGACAGGGAGGGGTCCTACGAGCAGTACTTC. Residues: CSVYDREGSYEQYF.

The rearrangement uses TRBV7-9 and TRBJ1-1; possible D gene TRBD1, 6 bases. The CDR3 is made up of 15 amino acids. Germline assignment: CDR1 SEHNR and CDR2 FQNEAQ (reference sequence). V was clipped by 5 bases and J by 5 bases, with 18 bases between them. The DNA of the CDR3 is TGTGCCAGCAGCCTAACGACAGGAGGGAAGACTGAAGCTTTCTTT. Translated, it gives CASSLTTGGKTEAFF.

The CDR3 reads CASTNNSPLHF. CDR3 nucleotides: TGTGCCAGCACCAATAATTCACCCCTCCACTTT. The chain uses TRBV6-2 or TRBV6-3 and TRBJ1-6; D not resolved. V shed 7 bases and J shed 5 bases, with 3 bases lying between them. CDR3 length: 11 residues. Germline V lookup: CDR1 MNHEY, CDR2 SVGEGT.

This clonotype was seen a single time. In DNA form, the CDR3 reads TGTGCCAGCAGTTTATGGGGGCTAGGGGACAAAAACAGTCAGTACTTC. Amino acid sequence: CASSLWGLGDKNSQYF. The V and J genes are TRBV12-3 or TRBV12-4 and TRBJ2-5, with D possibly matching TRBD1 (6 bases). V was shortened by 2 bases and J by 11 bases, with 24 bases between the two germline ends. This CDR3 has 16 residues.

This sequence joins TRBV28 and TRBJ1-6; D might be TRBD1 (6 bases). V dropped 6 bases and J dropped 7 bases, with 22 bases sitting between them. The CDR3 is made up of 17 amino acids. In germline, CDR1 is MDHEN, CDR2 SYDVKM. The CDR3 bases are TGTGCCAGCAGCCCACATTCGGGGGGCGCCGGGAATTCACCCCTCCACTTT. Translating gives CASSPHSGGAGNSPLHF.

The chain recombines TRBV12-3 or TRBV12-4 with TRBJ2-5; 7 positions agree with TRBD1. After removal of 2 bases from V and 5 bases from J, the junction contained 5 bases not matched to a gene. This CDR3 region has 14 residues. CDR3 loop: CASSLKGAGETQYF. CDR3 DNA: TGTGCCAGCAGTTTAAAGGGGGCTGGGGAGACCCAGTACTTC.

The chain combines TRBV5-5 with TRBJ2-5, with D tentatively TRBD2 (5 bases). CDR1 and CDR2 from the germline V gene are SGHKS and YYEKEE (reference sequence). Trimming took 1 base from V and 5 from J, leaving 15 bases between them. CDR3 length equals 15 residues. The CDR3 nucleotides are TGTGCCAGCAGCTTGTCCTGGGGAGCTGAGGAGACCCAGTACTTC. Translating it yields CASSLSWGAEETQYF.

This clonotype was counted a single time. This chain joins TRBV27 and TRBJ1-5, with unresolved D. The CDR3 has 14 amino acids. Germline CDR1 and CDR2: MNHEY and SMNVEV (reference sequence). Trimming stripped 5 bases from V and 5 bases from J, with 13 bases between. For the CDR3, the DNA is TGTGCCAGCAGTGTAAGGTCAGCCTATCAGCCCCAGCATTTT. It is translated as CASSVRSAYQPQHF.

The chain links TRBV7-2 to TRBJ2-3, with 9 bases identical to TRBD2. Looked up from germline, CDR1 is SGHTA and CDR2 is FQGNSA. The CDR3 has 16 residues. Trimming cost V 2 bases and J 4 bases; bases outside gene matches: 7. The CDR3 DNA reads as TGTGCCAGCAGCTTAATGGGGCGGGGGGGTGCAGATACGCAGTATTTT. Its translation is CASSLMGRGGADTQYF.

The chain combines TRBV6-2 or TRBV6-3 with TRBJ1-1; no definite D call. The CDR3 runs to 17 residues. The V gene lost 0 bases and the J gene lost 1 base, with 15 bases spanning the gap. CDR1 MNHEY and CDR2 SVGEGT come from the germline V gene. The CDR3 sequence: CASSYSFYVEPNTEAFF. In DNA form, the CDR3 reads TGTGCCAGCAGTTACTCGTTTTACGTTGAACCGAACACTGAAGCTTTCTTT.

The chain joins TRBV14 to TRBJ1-4; D ambiguous. The V end lost 2 bases, the J end lost 4 bases, and 14 bases lay between the germline ends. Germline V CDR1 and CDR2: SGHDN, FVKESK. The CDR3 spans 16 residues. The CDR3 DNA reads as TGTGCCAGCAGCCAACCTCCATGGGGAGGTAATGAAAAACTGTTTTTT. Protein sequence: CASSQPPWGGNEKLFF.

CDR3: CASSKQGSSYEQYF. CDR3 sequence (DNA): TGTGCCAGCAGCAAGCAGGGTTCCTCCTACGAGCAGTACTTC. The chain carries TRBV9 and TRBJ2-7, with D perhaps TRBD1 (5 bases). CDR1 and CDR2 (germline): SGDLS, YYNGEE. V shed 4 bases and J shed 0 bases, with 11 bases lying between them. The CDR3 contains 14 residues.

This chain joins TRBV5-1 and TRBJ2-5; D possibly corresponds to TRBD2 (5 bases). V was pared by 1 base and J by 11 bases, with 24 bases between. Germline V gene sequence: CDR1 SGHRS, CDR2 YFSETQ. The CDR3 sequence is 16 residues long. CDR3 amino acids: CASSLYRPGKANEQYF. CDR3 bases: TGCGCCAGCAGCTTGTACCGCCCCGGGAAGGCGAATGAGCAGTACTTC. Together with reference TRBV5-1 and TRBJ2-5, the CDR3 gives the full variable domain: KAGVTQTPRYLIKTRGQQVTLSCSPISGHRSVSWYQQTPGQGLQFLFEYFSETQRNKGNFPGRFSGRQFSNSRSEMNVSTLELGDSALYLCASSLYRPGKANEQYFGPGTRLLVL.